A few counts support the clone carrying this T cell receptor (beta chain). Its antigen is unidentified. Assay used: immunoSEQ multiplex PCR; TCRdb lists only in-frame clones, some missing. In the table there are about a million clones, under 80% of which are singletons. This record comes from a study of shared clonotypes between healthy human individuals. Study-level points and caveats: Some clonotypes were shared by all four sorted-subset donors, while others were not shared. The non-shared ones had lower generation probabilities than the shared ones. Researchers found naive subsets generally carried larger estimated richness than memory subsets. Several donors held about 5% of naive CD4 clonotypes in common.

Splitting of CD4+ cells produced CD45RA+ naive and CD45RA-negative memory subsets. Sequencing was carried out using memory CD4+ T cells sorted from blood. The subset here: CD45RA-negative fraction. The sequence derives from a man younger than 35 in good health.

DNA for the CDR3: TGTGCCAGCAGCCCTCGGGACAGGAACACTGAAGCTTTCTTT. Translating it yields CASSPRDRNTEAFF. V gene TRBV7-9 combines with J gene TRBJ1-1; 7 bases are a match to TRBD1. CDR3 length: 14 amino acids. V lost 5 bases to trimming and J lost 1 base; unmatched junction nucleotides: 4. Germline V CDR1 and CDR2: SEHNR, FQNEAQ (reference sequence).